The present entry profiles one T cell receptor (beta chain) with its context. What it binds is not known. Germline V CDR1 and CDR2: MNHEY, SMNVEV (reference sequence). This CDR3 comprises 14 residues. V was cut by 3 bases and J by 3 bases, with 11 bases left in between. TCRdb's copy holds only in-frame clones and misses some; the assay was immunoSEQ multiplex PCR. The repertoire includes about 190,000 clones, approximately 91% of them detected once, and 0.95% to 1% sits in the top ten. This record comes from a study of T cell responses to AZD1222 COVID-19 vaccine. The study, taken as a whole, reports: A reported finding is that nearly half of spike-specific TCRs target unmutated variant regions. Only 5 or 6 people who got AZD1222 tested seropositive at baseline.

This TCR was recovered from an adult in good health. Sequencing used peripheral blood, obtained on day 0 of AZD1222 vaccination. The chain combines TRBV27 with TRBJ1-1; D is uncertain. For the CDR3, the DNA is TGTGCCAGCAGTTTTGGGGTTGGGTACACTGAAGCTTTCTTT. The encoded protein is CASSFGVGYTEAFF.